This is a list of T cell receptor beta chains from one sample in a study of cytomegalovirus exposure and HLA in healthy donors. This table comes from immunoSEQ multiplex PCR, and its TCRdb copy is limited to in-frame clones, with some not included. The table has under 130,000 clones, 79% seen once. The sequenced material came from PBMCs. Receptor source: a man in his fifties or sixties in good health and CMV-seropositive. Each CDR3 is given with its conserved first and last residue. A D gene is named only where the DNA matches it firmly. Some rows mark clone size as missing; the rest say once, few, many or name a class of expanded clone.

v_call: TRBV6-1
d_call: -
clone_size: -
j_call: TRBJ2-5
cdr3_aa: CASVRQFQETQYF
cdr3_nt: TGTGCTAGTGTTAGACAGTTCCAAGAGACCCAGTACTTC

v_call: TRBV9
d_call: TRBD2
clone_size: -
j_call: TRBJ2-7
cdr3_aa: CASSVGAGGTYEQYF
cdr3_nt: TGTGCCAGCAGCGTAGGGGCGGGGGGCACCTACGAGCAGTACTTC

v_call: TRBV2
d_call: -
clone_size: -
j_call: TRBJ2-3
cdr3_aa: CASRTPRQLLNTDTQYF
cdr3_nt: TGTGCCAGCAGGACCCCCAGACAGCTTCTAAACACAGATACGCAGTATTTT

v_call: TRBV5-1
d_call: TRBD2
clone_size: -
j_call: TRBJ2-5
cdr3_aa: CASSLGYGRNQETQYF
cdr3_nt: TGCGCCAGCAGCTTAGGTTACGGGAGGAACCAAGAGACCCAGTACTTC

v_call: TRBV6-5
d_call: -
clone_size: -
j_call: TRBJ2-7
cdr3_aa: CASNSQLPEQYF
cdr3_nt: TGTGCCAGCAATTCTCAGTTACCCGAGCAGTACTTC

v_call: TRBV5-1
d_call: TRBD1
clone_size: -
j_call: TRBJ1-1
cdr3_aa: CASRNTGDKAFF
cdr3_nt: TGCGCCAGCCGAAACACAGGGGACAAAGCTTTCTTT

v_call: TRBV6-5
d_call: TRBD2
clone_size: -
j_call: TRBJ2-2
cdr3_aa: CASSSTSGGTGELFF
cdr3_nt: TGTGCCAGCTCTTCGACTAGCGGAGGCACCGGGGAGCTGTTTTTT

v_call: TRBV11-1
d_call: -
clone_size: few
j_call: TRBJ2-7
cdr3_aa: CASGPWAGPPYEQYF
cdr3_nt: TGTGCCAGCGGCCCCTGGGCGGGACCCCCCTACGAGCAGTACTTC

v_call: TRBV7-3
d_call: -
clone_size: -
j_call: TRBJ2-7
cdr3_aa: CASSPRGSSYEQYF
cdr3_nt: TGTGCCAGCAGCCCCCGGGGGAGCTCCTACGAGCAGTACTTC

v_call: TRBV27
d_call: -
clone_size: -
j_call: TRBJ2-3
cdr3_aa: CASSHQLRSTDTQYF
cdr3_nt: TGTGCCAGCAGCCATCAATTGAGGAGCACAGATACGCAGTATTTT

v_call: TRBV10-1
d_call: -
clone_size: -
j_call: TRBJ2-3
cdr3_aa: CASSKGIAGPTTDTQYF
cdr3_nt: TGCGCCAGCAGTAAAGGGATTGCGGGCCCCACCACAGATACGCAGTATTTT

v_call: TRBV6-6
d_call: -
clone_size: few
j_call: TRBJ1-3
cdr3_aa: CASSPDGNSGNTIYF
cdr3_nt: TGTGCCAGCAGTCCTGACGGGAACTCTGGAAACACCATATATTTT

v_call: TRBV5-1
d_call: -
clone_size: -
j_call: TRBJ1-1
cdr3_aa: CASSLGEAFNTEAFF
cdr3_nt: TGCGCCAGCAGCTTGGGTGAGGCCTTTAACACTGAAGCTTTCTTT

v_call: TRBV28
d_call: TRBD2
clone_size: -
j_call: TRBJ2-7
cdr3_aa: CASRGGDGEQYF
cdr3_nt: TGTGCCAGCAGGGGGGGGGATGGGGAGCAGTACTTC

v_call: TRBV27
d_call: TRBD2
clone_size: -
j_call: TRBJ2-7
cdr3_aa: CASRRLAEDYEQYF
cdr3_nt: TGTGCCAGCAGACGACTAGCGGAGGACTACGAGCAGTACTTC

v_call: TRBV2
d_call: TRBD1
clone_size: -
j_call: TRBJ2-2
cdr3_aa: CASAKDRAPTGELFF
cdr3_nt: TGTGCCAGCGCTAAGGACAGGGCTCCCACCGGGGAGCTGTTTTTT

v_call: TRBV7-9
d_call: -
clone_size: few
j_call: TRBJ2-6
cdr3_aa: CASSLTGGRVGANVLTF
cdr3_nt: TGTGCCAGCAGCCTCACCGGGGGAAGGGTTGGGGCCAACGTCCTGACTTTC

v_call: TRBV19
d_call: TRBD2
clone_size: -
j_call: TRBJ2-7
cdr3_aa: CASKVGGTSATDPYEQYF
cdr3_nt: TGTGCCAGTAAAGTGGGGGGGACTAGCGCGACCGATCCCTACGAGCAGTACTTC

v_call: TRBV7-2
d_call: TRBD2
clone_size: -
j_call: TRBJ2-1
cdr3_aa: CASSQLAGTYNEQFF
cdr3_nt: TGTGCCAGCAGCCAACTAGCGGGTACCTACAATGAGCAGTTCTTC

v_call: TRBV19
d_call: -
clone_size: -
j_call: TRBJ2-2
cdr3_aa: CASSETGNTGELFF
cdr3_nt: TGTGCCAGTAGTGAGACGGGGAACACCGGGGAGCTGTTTTTT

v_call: TRBV18
d_call: -
clone_size: -
j_call: TRBJ2-7
cdr3_aa: CASSPGEEQYF
cdr3_nt: TGTGCCAGCTCACCGGGAGAGGAGCAGTACTTC

v_call: TRBV16
d_call: -
clone_size: few
j_call: TRBJ1-5
cdr3_aa: CASSQRLFEQPQHF
cdr3_nt: TGTGCCAGCAGCCAACGACTATTCGAGCAGCCCCAGCATTTT

v_call: TRBV5-1
d_call: -
clone_size: -
j_call: TRBJ2-2
cdr3_aa: CASSIRGGNTGELFF
cdr3_nt: TGCGCCAGCAGCATTAGGGGGGGGAACACCGGGGAGCTGTTTTTT

v_call: TRBV5-6
d_call: TRBD2
clone_size: -
j_call: TRBJ2-7
cdr3_aa: CASSPGGVSYEQYF
cdr3_nt: TGTGCCAGCAGCCCGGGGGGGGTTTCCTACGAGCAGTACTTC

v_call: TRBV6-1
d_call: TRBD1
clone_size: few
j_call: TRBJ1-3
cdr3_aa: CASSETPGGDRVYF
cdr3_nt: TGTGCCAGCAGTGAAACCCCGGGGGGGGACAGGGTATATTTT

v_call: TRBV7-2
d_call: TRBD2
clone_size: -
j_call: TRBJ2-5
cdr3_aa: CASGEIAGTNF
cdr3_nt: TGTGCCAGCGGAGAAATAGCGGGTACTAACTTC

v_call: TRBV9
d_call: TRBD1
clone_size: few
j_call: TRBJ1-2
cdr3_aa: CASSAGSGGLYGYTF
cdr3_nt: TGTGCCAGCAGCGCCGGATCAGGGGGTCTCTATGGCTACACCTTC

v_call: TRBV6-1
d_call: TRBD1
clone_size: -
j_call: TRBJ2-2
cdr3_aa: CASSAQGEMVTGELFF
cdr3_nt: TGTGCCAGCAGTGCCCAGGGGGAGATGGTCACCGGGGAGCTGTTTTTT

v_call: TRBV19
d_call: TRBD1
clone_size: once
j_call: TRBJ1-5
cdr3_aa: CASSLTGGNQPQHF
cdr3_nt: TGTGCCAGTAGCCTAACAGGGGGGAATCAGCCCCAGCATTTT

v_call: TRBV7-3
d_call: TRBD1
clone_size: -
j_call: TRBJ2-1
cdr3_aa: CASSAGTDKRNEQFF
cdr3_nt: TGTGCCAGCAGCGCCGGGACAGACAAACGCAATGAGCAGTTCTTC

v_call: TRBV11-2
d_call: TRBD1
clone_size: -
j_call: TRBJ2-3
cdr3_aa: CASSHIYGQGPDTQYF
cdr3_nt: TGTGCCAGCAGCCACATATATGGACAGGGTCCAGATACGCAGTATTTT

v_call: TRBV18
d_call: TRBD1
clone_size: -
j_call: TRBJ1-4
cdr3_aa: CASSRRTGGYNEKLFF
cdr3_nt: TGTGCCAGCTCGCGTAGGACAGGGGGCTACAATGAAAAACTGTTTTTT

v_call: TRBV7-6
d_call: -
clone_size: once
j_call: TRBJ2-2
cdr3_aa: CASGRGFSGELFF
cdr3_nt: TGTGCCAGCGGGAGAGGGTTTAGCGGGGAGCTGTTTTTT